This T cell receptor (beta chain) was captured by sequencing in a study of monozygotic twins with inflammatory bowel disease. Every single donor had an approximately 2.7 ml blood sample drawn. Eight reactions per sample, run separately, yielded cDNA. Template switching introduced UMIs that contain a 6-nucleotide sample barcode. Two nested PCRs, roughly 16 and 10 cycles, amplified TCRalpha and TCRbeta cDNA. TCRdb reworked the 5' RACE reads into one entry per CDR3 protein, no DNA. Found here are 300,000 to 400,000 distinct CDR3 sequences; the top ten clones hold approximately 2%. CDR3 length: 16 amino acids. In germline, CDR1 is DFQATT, CDR2 SNEGSKA (reference sequence).

Sequencing was done on a sample of blood. The chain couples TRBV20-1 to TRBJ2-7; there is no DNA to check the TCRdb D call of TRBD1. This sequence originates from a human donor with ulcerative colitis or Crohn's disease, or a healthy co-twin of an affected twin (not recorded which). The CDR3 protein is CSARDSRQGAFYEQYF.